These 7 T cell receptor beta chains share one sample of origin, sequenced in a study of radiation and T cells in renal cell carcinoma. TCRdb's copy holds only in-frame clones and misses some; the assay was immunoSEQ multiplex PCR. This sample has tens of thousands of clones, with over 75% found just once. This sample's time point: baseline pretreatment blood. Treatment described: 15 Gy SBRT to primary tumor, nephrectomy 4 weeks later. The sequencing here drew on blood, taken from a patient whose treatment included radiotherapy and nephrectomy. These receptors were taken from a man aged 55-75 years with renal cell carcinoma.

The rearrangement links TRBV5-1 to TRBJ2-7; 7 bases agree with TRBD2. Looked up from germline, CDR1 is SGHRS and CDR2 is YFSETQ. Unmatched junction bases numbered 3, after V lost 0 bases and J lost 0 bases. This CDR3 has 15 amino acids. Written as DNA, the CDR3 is TGCGCCAGCAGCTTGGAGCGGGATGGCTCCTACGAGCAGTACTTC. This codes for CASSLERDGSYEQYF. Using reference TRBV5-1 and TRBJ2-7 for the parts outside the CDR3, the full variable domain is KAGVTQTPRYLIKTRGQQVTLSCSPISGHRSVSWYQQTPGQGLQFLFEYFSETQRNKGNFPGRFSGRQFSNSRSEMNVSTLELGDSALYLCASSLERDGSYEQYFGPGTRLTVT.

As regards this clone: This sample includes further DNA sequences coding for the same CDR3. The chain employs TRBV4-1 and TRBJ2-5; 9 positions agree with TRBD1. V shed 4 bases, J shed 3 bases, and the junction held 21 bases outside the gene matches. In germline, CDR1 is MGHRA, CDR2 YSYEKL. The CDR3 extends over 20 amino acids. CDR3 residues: CASSPYGGITGGELEETQYF. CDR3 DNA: TGCGCCAGCAGCCCGTATGGGGGGATTACAGGGGGCGAGTTAGAAGAGACCCAGTACTTC.

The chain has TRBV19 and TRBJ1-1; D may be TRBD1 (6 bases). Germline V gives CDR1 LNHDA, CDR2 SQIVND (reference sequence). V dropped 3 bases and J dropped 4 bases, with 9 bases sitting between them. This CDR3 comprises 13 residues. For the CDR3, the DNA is TGTGCCAGTAGTATTCAGGGGACCACTGAAGCTTTCTTT. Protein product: CASSIQGTTEAFF. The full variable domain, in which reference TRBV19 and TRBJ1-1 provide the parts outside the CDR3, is DGGITQSPKYLFRKEGQNVTLSCEQNLNHDAMYWYRQDPGQGLRLIYYSQIVNDFQKGDIAEGYSVSREKKESFPLTVTSAQKNPTAFYLCASSIQGTTEAFFGQGTRLTVV.

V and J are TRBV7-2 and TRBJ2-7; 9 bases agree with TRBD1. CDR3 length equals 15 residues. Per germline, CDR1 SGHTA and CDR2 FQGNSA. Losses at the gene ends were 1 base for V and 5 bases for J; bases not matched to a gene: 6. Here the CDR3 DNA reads TGTGCCAGCAGCTTAGGTGGGACAGGGTTCAACGAGCAGTACTTC. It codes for CASSLGGTGFNEQYF.

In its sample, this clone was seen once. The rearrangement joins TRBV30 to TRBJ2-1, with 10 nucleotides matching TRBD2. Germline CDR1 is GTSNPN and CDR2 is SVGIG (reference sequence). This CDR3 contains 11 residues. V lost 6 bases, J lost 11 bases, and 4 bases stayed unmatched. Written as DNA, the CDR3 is TGTGCCTGTCAGACTAGCGGGCAGCAGTTCTTC. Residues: CACQTSGQQFF.

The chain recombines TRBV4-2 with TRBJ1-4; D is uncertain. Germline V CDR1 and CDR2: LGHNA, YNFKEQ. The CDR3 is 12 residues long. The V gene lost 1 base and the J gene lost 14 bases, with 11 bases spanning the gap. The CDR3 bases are TGTGCCAGCAGCCAAGCCTCCGAGCCCCTGTTTTTT. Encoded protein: CASSQASEPLFF.

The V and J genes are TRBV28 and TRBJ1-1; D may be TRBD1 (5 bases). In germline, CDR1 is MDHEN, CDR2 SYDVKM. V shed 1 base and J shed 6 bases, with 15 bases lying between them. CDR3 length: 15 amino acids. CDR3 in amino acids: CASSLFGAMGAEAFF. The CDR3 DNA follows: TGTGCCAGCAGTTTATTCGGGGCGATGGGGGCTGAAGCTTTCTTT. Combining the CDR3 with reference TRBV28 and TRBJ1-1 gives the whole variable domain DVKVTQSSRYLVKRTGEKVFLECVQDMDHENMFWYRQDPGLGLRLIYFSYDVKMKEKGDIPEGYSVSREKKERFSLILESASTNQTSMYLCASSLFGAMGAEAFFGQGTRLTVV.